This T cell receptor (beta chain) was identified during a study of siplizumab effects on memory and regulatory T cells. Study-level results: An assignable naive or memory phenotype was lacking in roughly 80-97% of proliferating CD4+ or CD8+ clones.

Turning to this clone: The antigen is unknown.

CDR1 SGDLS and CDR2 YYNGEE come from the germline V gene. This CDR3 has 15 residues. J gave up 1 base and V 2 bases, and 3 bases lay outside the gene matches. Repertoires were generated with immunoSEQ multiplex PCR, while TCRdb's copy carries only in-frame clones and drops some. The table has about 100,000 clones, roughly 93% seen once. The sequence came from a human donor in good health. Sequences were obtained from Tregs sorted from blood. The genes are TRBV9 and TRBJ1-3; 7 bases align to TRBD1. CDR3 sequence reads: CASSVAQGSGNTIYF. CDR3 nucleotides: TGTGCCAGCAGCGTTGCACAGGGGTCTGGAAACACCATATATTTT.